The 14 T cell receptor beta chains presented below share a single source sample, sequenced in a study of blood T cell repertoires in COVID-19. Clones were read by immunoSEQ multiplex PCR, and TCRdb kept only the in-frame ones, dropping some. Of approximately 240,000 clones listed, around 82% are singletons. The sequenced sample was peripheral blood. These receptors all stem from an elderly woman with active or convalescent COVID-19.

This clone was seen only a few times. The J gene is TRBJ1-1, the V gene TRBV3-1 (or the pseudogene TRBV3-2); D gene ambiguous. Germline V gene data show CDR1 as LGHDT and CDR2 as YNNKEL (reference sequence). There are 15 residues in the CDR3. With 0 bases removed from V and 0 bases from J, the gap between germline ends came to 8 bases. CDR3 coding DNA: TGTGCCAGCAGCCAAGATATCGGGTTGAACACTGAAGCTTTCTTT. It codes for CASSQDIGLNTEAFF.

The CDR3 loop reads CASTLGGSMGSGELFF. CDR3 DNA sequence: TGTGCCAGCACCCTGGGCGGGTCAATGGGGTCCGGGGAGCTGTTTTTT. The genes are TRBV11-2 and TRBJ2-2; a weak D match, TRBD2 (5 bases). The CDR3 runs to 16 residues. Per germline, CDR1 SGHAT and CDR2 FQNNGV. Trimming left V 7 bases short and J 6 bases short, with 21 bases between.

The CDR3 DNA is TGTGCCAGCTCACCTGGTCCGCCGGGAACCGGGGAGCTGTTTTTT. Encoded protein: CASSPGPPGTGELFF. The chain recombines TRBV18 with TRBJ2-2; D is perhaps TRBD2 (5 bases). The ends were cut back, 3 bases at V and 5 bases at J, with 13 bases in the middle. Per the germline V gene, CDR1 is KGHSH and CDR2 is LQKENI. There are 15 residues in the CDR3.

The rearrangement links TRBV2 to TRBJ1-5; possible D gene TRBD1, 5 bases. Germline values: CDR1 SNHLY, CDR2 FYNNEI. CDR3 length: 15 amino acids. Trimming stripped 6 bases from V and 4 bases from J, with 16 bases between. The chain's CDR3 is CASRAQVLENQPQHF. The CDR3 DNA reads TGTGCCAGCAGGGCACAGGTTCTGGAAAATCAGCCCCAGCATTTT.

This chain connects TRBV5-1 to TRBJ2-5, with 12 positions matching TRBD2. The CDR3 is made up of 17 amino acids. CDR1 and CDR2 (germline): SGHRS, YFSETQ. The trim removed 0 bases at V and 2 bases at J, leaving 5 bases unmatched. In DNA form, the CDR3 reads TGCGCCAGCAGCTTGGGTGGACTAGCGGGAAATCAAGAGACCCAGTACTTC. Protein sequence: CASSLGGLAGNQETQYF.

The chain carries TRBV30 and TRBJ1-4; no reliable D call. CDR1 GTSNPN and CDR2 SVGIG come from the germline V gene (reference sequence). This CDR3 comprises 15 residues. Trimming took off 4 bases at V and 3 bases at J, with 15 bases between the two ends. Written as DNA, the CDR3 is TGTGCCTGGACTGCAAATGGGCTACCTAATGAAAAACTGTTTTTT. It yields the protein CAWTANGLPNEKLFF.

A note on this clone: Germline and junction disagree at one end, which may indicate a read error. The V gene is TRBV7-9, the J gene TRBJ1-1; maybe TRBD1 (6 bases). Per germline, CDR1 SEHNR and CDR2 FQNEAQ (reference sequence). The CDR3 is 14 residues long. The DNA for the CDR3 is TGTGCCGGCAGCTCAAAGGACAGCAGCCGGGAAGCTTTCTTT. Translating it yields CAGSSKDSSREAFF.

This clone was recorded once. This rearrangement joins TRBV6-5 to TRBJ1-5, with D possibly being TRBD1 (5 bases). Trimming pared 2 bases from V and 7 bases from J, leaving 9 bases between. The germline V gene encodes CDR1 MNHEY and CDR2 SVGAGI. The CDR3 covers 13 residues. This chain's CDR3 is CASSYGRGQPQHF. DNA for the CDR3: TGTGCCAGCAGTTACGGGCGGGGCCAGCCCCAGCATTTT.

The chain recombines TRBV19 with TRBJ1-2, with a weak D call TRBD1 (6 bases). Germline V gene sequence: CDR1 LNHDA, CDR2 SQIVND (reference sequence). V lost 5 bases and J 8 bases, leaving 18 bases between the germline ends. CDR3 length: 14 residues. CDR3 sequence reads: CASSPANTGTGYTF. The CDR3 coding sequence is TGTGCCAGTAGTCCTGCGAACACAGGGACGGGCTACACCTTC.

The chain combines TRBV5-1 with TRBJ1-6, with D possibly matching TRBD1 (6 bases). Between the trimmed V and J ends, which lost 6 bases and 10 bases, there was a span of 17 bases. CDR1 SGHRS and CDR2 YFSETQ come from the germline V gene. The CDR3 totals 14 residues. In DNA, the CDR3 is TGCGCCAGCACCCTCCACGCAGGGGTGTCACCCCTCCACTTT. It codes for CASTLHAGVSPLHF.

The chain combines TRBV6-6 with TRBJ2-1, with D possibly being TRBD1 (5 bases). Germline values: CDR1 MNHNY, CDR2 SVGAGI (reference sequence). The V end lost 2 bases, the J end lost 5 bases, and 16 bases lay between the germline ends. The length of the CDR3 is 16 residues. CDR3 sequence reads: CASSYPHAGQNNEQFF. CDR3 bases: TGTGCCAGCAGTTACCCCCATGCTGGACAAAACAATGAGCAGTTCTTC.

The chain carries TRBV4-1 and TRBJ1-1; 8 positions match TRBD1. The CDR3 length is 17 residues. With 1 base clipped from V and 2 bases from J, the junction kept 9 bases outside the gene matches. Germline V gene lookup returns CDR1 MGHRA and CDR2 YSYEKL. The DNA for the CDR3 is TGCGCCAGCAGCCAAGCAGGGGGCCCCGGTGGAAACACTGAAGCTTTCTTT. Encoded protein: CASSQAGGPGGNTEAFF.

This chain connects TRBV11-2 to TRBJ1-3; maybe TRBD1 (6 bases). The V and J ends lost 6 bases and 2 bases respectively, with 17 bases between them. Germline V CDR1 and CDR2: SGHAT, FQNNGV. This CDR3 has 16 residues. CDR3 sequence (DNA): TGTGCCAGCAGTCGCACCCAGGGACACGCTGGAAACACCATATATTTT. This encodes CASSRTQGHAGNTIYF.

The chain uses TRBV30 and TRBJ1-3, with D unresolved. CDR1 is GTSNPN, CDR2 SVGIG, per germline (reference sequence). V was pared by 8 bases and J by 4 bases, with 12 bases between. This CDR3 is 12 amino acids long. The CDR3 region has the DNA TGTGCCCTGAGCCCGAGGGGAAACACCATATATTTT. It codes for CALSPRGNTIYF. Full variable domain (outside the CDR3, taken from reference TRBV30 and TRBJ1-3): SQTIHQWPATLVQPVGSPLSLECTVEGTSNPNLYWYRQAAGRGLQLLFYSVGIGQISSEVPQNLSASRPQDRQFILSSKKLLLSDSGFYLCALSPRGNTIYFGEGSWLTVV.